This TCR beta chain is drawn from a study of OX40 agonist ivuxolimab in advanced cancers. Turning to the study itself: Each patient was given ivuxolimab into a vein every 2 weeks, at 0.01 to 10 mg/kg. A diagnosis of hepatocellular carcinoma, melanoma, renal cell or head and neck cancer was present in dose-escalation patients. Prior anti-PD-1, anti-PD-L1 or anti-CTLA-4 therapy was allowed; over 30% had some.

Germline CDR1 MDHEN, CDR2 SYDVKM. This CDR3 has 14 residues. The germline V and J ends were trimmed by 3 bases and 6 bases, with 12 bases remaining between them. Here immunoSEQ multiplex PCR was the method, and the copy in TCRdb shows in-frame clones only, minus some. This sample has about 120,000 clones, with over 75% found just once. The chain combines TRBV28 with TRBJ1-5; weak D call: TRBD1 (5 bases). This sequence was found in an adult with an advanced solid tumor such as melanoma, head and neck, liver or kidney cancer. Here the sequenced sample was CD4+ or CD8+ T cells sorted from blood, taken in a trial of the OX40 agonist ivuxolimab. In nucleotides, the CDR3 is TGTGCCAGCAGTTTGGCGGGGGTAGGTCAGCCCCAGCATTTT. Its protein is CASSLAGVGQPQHF.